Reported below is one TCR beta chain. The protocol was immunoSEQ multiplex PCR, while the TCRdb copy is restricted to in-frame clones and leaves out a portion. The table includes under 300,000 clones, roughly 80% detected once. The germline V gene encodes CDR1 SNHLY and CDR2 FYNNEI. CDR3 size: 13 residues. Unmatched junction bases numbered 3, after V lost 6 bases and J lost 2 bases. This sample stems from a study of blood T cell repertoires in COVID-19. At the level of the study: COVID-19 samples collected from the United States, Italy and Spain covered acute and convalescent phases.

This sequence originates from a woman aged 18-30 years with acute or convalescent COVID-19. V usage is TRBV2 and J usage is TRBJ1-2; 7 nucleotides align to TRBD1. Sequenced: peripheral blood. Here the CDR3 DNA reads TGTGCCAGCAGCGGGGGACAGAACTATGGCTACACCTTC. It yields the protein CASSGGQNYGYTF.